Sequencing of this T cell receptor (beta chain) was carried out in a study of blood T cell repertoires in COVID-19. Study-wide context: PBMCs, B-cell-depleted T cells, or T cells provided the cDNA or gDNA that made up the material.

Under the authors' procedure: For nucleated cells, counts were estimated from reference gene primer amplification. TCRdb's copy holds only in-frame clones and misses some; the assay was immunoSEQ multiplex PCR. That table is the source of V, J and clone size, and D and trimming were worked out from the DNA. The data show under 50,000 clones, roughly 84% seen once. The length of the CDR3 is 15 residues. Trimming left V 8 bases short and J 1 base short, with 17 bases between. The germline V gene encodes CDR1 MNHEY and CDR2 SVGAGI. This TCR came from a woman between 65 and 79 years old with acute or convalescent COVID-19. V gene TRBV6-5 combines with J gene TRBJ1-1, with D perhaps matching TRBD1 (5 bases). Sequencing was carried out using peripheral blood. The CDR3 sequence: CASRIGGIGNTEAFF. The CDR3 bases are TGTGCCAGCCGCATCGGGGGTATAGGGAACACTGAAGCTTTCTTT.